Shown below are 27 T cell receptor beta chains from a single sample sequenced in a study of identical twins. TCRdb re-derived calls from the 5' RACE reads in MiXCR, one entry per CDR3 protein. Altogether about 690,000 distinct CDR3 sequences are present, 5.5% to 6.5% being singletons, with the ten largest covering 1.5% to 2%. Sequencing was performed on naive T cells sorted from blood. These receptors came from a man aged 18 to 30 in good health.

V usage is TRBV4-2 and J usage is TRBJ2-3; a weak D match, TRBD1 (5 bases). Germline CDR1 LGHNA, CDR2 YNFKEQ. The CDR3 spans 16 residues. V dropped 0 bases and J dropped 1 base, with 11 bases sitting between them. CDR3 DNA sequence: TGTGCCAGCAGCCAAGAGGGGCCACTCCGCACAGATACGCAGTATTTT. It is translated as CASSQEGPLRTDTQYF.

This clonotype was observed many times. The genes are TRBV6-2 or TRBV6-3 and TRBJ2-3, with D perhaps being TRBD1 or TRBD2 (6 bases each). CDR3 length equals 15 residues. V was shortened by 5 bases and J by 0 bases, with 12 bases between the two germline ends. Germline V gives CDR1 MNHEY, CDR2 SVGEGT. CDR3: CASSPPGGSTDTQYF. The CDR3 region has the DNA TGTGCCAGCAGTCCCCCCGGGGGCAGCACAGATACGCAGTATTTT.

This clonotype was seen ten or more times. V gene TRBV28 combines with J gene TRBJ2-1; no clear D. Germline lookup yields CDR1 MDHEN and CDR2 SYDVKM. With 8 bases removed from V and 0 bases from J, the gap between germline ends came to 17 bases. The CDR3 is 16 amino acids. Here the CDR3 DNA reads TGTGCCAGCTTCCCTATACGGGTAAGCTCCTACAATGAGCAGTTCTTC. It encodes CASFPIRVSSYNEQFF.

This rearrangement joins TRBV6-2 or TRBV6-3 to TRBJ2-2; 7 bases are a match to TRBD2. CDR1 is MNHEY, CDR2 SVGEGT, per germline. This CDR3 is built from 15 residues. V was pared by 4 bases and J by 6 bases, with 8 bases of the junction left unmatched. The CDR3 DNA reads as TGTGCCAGCAGTTCTGGGGGGGTCCCGTCCGGGGAGCTGTTTTTT. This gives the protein CASSSGGVPSGELFF.

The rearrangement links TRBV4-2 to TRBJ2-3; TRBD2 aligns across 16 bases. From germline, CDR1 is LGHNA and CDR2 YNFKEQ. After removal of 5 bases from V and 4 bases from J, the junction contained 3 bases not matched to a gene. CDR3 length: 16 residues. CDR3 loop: CASSLGTSGGADTQYF. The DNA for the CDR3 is TGTGCCAGCAGCTTAGGGACTAGCGGGGGGGCAGATACGCAGTATTTT.

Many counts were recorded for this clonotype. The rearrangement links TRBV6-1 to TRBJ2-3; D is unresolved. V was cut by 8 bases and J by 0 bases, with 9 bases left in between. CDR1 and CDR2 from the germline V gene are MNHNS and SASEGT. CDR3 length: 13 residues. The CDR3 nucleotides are TGTGCCAGCGGCGCGTTTAGCACAGATACGCAGTATTTT. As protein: CASGAFSTDTQYF.

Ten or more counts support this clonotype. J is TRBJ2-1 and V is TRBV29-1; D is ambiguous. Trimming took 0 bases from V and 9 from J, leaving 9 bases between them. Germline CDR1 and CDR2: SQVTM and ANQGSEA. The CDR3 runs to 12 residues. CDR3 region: CSVEDRLREQFF. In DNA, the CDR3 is TGCAGCGTTGAAGATAGGCTTCGTGAGCAGTTCTTC.

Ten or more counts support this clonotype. CDR3 residues: CASSPSLYRKNSSYEQYV. In nucleotides, the CDR3 is TGTGCCAGCAGTCCCAGCCTCTACAGGAAGAATAGCTCCTACGAGCAGTACGTC. The V and J genes are TRBV16 and TRBJ2-7, with D perhaps TRBD1 (5 bases). Between the trimmed V and J ends, which lost 6 bases and 0 bases, there was a span of 24 bases. Looked up from germline, CDR1 is KGHSY and CDR2 is FQNENV. The CDR3 consists of 18 residues.

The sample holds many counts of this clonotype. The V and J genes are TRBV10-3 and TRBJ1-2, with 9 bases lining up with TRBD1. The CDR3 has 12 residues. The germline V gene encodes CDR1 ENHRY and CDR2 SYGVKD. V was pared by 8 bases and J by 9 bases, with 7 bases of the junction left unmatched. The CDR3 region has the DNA TGTGCCATCCTCGGGACAGGGCTAAGCTACACCTTC. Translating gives CAILGTGLSYTF.

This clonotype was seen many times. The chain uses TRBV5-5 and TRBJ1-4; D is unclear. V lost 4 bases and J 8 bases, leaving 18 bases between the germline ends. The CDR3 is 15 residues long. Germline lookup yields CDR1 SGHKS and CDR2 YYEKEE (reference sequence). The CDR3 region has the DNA TGTGCCAGCAGCCCACGGGCGTGGGGTGGGGAAAAACTGTTTTTT. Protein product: CASSPRAWGGEKLFF.

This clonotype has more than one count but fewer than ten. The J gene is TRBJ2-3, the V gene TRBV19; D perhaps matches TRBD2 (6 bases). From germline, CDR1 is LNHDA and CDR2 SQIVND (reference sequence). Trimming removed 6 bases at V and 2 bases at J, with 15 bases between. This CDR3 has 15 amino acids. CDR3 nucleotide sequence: TGTGCCAGTAGGGCTAGGGACTTCACCACAGATACGCAGTATTTT. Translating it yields CASRARDFTTDTQYF.

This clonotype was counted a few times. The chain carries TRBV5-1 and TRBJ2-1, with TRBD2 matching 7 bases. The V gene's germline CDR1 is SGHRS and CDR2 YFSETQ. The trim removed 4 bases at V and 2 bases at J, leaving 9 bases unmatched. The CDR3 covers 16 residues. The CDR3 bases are TGCGCCAGCAGCCTGGGGGGGGGTACCGCCTACAATGAGCAGTTCTTC. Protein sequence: CASSLGGGTAYNEQFF.

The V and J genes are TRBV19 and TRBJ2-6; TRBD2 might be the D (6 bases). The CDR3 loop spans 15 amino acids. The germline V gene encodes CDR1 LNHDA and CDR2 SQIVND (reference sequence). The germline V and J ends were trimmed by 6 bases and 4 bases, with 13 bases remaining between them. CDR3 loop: CASSPGRLGANVLTF. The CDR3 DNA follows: TGTGCCAGTAGCCCGGGGAGGCTCGGGGCCAACGTCCTGACTTTC.

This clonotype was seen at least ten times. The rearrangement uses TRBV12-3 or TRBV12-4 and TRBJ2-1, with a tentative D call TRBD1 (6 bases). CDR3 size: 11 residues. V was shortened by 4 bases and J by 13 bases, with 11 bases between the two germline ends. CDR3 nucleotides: TGTGCCAGCAGTTCAGGGGCGGACCAGTTCTTC. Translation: CASSSGADQFF.

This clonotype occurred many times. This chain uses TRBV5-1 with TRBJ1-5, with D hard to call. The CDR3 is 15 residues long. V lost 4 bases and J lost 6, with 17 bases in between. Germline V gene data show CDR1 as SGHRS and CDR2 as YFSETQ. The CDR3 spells CASSQFSPGFQPQHF. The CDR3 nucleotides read TGCGCCAGCAGCCAATTCTCCCCGGGATTTCAGCCCCAGCATTTT.

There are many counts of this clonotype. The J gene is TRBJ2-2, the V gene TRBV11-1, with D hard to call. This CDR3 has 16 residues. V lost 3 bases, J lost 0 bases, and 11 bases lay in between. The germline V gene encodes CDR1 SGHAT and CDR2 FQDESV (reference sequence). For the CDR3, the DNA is TGTGCCAGCAGCTTTCTCGCGGCCTCGAACACCGGGGAGCTGTTTTTT. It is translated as CASSFLAASNTGELFF.

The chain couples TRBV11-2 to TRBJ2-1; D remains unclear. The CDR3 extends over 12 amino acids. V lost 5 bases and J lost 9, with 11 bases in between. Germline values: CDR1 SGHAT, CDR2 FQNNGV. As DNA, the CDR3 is TGTGCCAGCAGCCGATCCGCCAGTGAGCAGTTCTTC. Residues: CASSRSASEQFF.

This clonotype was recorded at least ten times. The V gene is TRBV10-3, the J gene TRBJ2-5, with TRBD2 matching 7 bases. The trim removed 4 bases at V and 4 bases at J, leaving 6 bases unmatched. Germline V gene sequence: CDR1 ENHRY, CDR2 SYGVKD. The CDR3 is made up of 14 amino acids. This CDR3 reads CAISVLAGAETQYF. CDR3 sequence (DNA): TGTGCCATCAGTGTACTGGCGGGAGCAGAGACCCAGTACTTC.

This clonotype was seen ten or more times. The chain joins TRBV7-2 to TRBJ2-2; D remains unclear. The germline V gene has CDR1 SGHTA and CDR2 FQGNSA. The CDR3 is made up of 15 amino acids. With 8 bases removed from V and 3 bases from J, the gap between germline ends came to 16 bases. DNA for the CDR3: TGTGCCAGCCTCCCCGATCCGGGTTACACCGGGGAGCTGTTTTTT. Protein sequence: CASLPDPGYTGELFF.

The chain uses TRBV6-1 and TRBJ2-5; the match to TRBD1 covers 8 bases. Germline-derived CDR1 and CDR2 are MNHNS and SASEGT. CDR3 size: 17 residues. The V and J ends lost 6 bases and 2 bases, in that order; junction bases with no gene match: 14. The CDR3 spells CASRRGSTGGRQETQYF. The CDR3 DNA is TGTGCCAGCAGACGCGGTTCAACAGGGGGACGTCAAGAGACCCAGTACTTC.

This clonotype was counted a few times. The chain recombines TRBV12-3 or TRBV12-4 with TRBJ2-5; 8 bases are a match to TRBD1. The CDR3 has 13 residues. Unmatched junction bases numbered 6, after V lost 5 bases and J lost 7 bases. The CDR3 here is CASSMTGVVTQYF. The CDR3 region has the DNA TGTGCCAGCAGTATGACAGGGGTCGTGACCCAGTACTTC.

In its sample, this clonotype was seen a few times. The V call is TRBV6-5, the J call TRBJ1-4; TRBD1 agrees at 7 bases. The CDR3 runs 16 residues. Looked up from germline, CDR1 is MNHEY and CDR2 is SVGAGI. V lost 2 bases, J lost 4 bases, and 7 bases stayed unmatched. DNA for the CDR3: TGTGCCAGCAGTTACCGCCCTGGACAGGTTAATGAAAAACTGTTTTTT. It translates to CASSYRPGQVNEKLFF.

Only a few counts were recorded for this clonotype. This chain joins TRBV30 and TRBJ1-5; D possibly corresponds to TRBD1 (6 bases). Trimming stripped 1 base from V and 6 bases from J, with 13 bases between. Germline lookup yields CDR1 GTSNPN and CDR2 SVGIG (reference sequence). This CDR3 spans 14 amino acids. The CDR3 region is CAWSDTGMFQPQHF. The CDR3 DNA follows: TGTGCCTGGAGTGATACAGGGATGTTTCAGCCCCAGCATTTT.

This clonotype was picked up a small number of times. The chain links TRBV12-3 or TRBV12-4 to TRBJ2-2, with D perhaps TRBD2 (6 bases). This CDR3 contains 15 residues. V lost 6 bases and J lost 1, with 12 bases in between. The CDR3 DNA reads TGTGCCAGCAGGACCGGGACTTTGAACACCGGGGAGCTGTTTTTT. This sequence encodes CASRTGTLNTGELFF.

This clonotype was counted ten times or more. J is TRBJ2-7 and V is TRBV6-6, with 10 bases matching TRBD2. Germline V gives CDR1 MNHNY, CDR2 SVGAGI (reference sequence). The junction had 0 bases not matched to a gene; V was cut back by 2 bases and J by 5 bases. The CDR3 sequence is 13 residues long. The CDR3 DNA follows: TGTGCCAGCAGTTACGGGACTAGCGACGAGCAGTACTTC. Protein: CASSYGTSDEQYF.

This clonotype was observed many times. This CDR3 is CATSRDRKGGSGYTF. The CDR3 bases are TGTGCCACCAGCAGAGATAGAAAAGGGGGCAGTGGCTACACCTTC. The rearrangement uses TRBV15 and TRBJ1-2; 7 nucleotides agree with TRBD1. J was trimmed by 7 bases and V by 0 bases; bases with no gene match: 8. The CDR3 covers 15 residues. The germline V gene has CDR1 LNHNV and CDR2 YYDKDF (reference sequence).

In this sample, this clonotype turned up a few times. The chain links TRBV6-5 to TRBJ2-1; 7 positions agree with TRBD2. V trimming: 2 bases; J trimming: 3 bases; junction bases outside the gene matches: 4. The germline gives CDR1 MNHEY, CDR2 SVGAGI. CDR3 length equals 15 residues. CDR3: CASSYESGNYNEQFF. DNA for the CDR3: TGTGCCAGCAGTTACGAAAGCGGGAACTACAATGAGCAGTTCTTC.